The present T cell receptor beta chain was sequenced within a study of T cell responses to AZD1222 COVID-19 vaccine. Generated by immunoSEQ multiplex PCR, the TCRdb table keeps only in-frame clones and is missing some. The sample yields about 150,000 clones, 90% seen once. The sequence was collected from an adult in good health. The sequencing used peripheral blood, collected on day 0 of AZD1222 vaccination.

CDR3 DNA: TGTGCCAGCACCATCGGGGCGGGAGGGCCTTACGAGCAGTACTTC. Translation gives CASTIGAGGPYEQYF. This chain links TRBV28 with TRBJ2-7; 9 nucleotides align to TRBD2. The CDR3 is made up of 15 amino acids. CDR1 is MDHEN and CDR2 is SYDVKM in the germline V gene. V lost 7 bases and J lost 4; bases outside the gene matches: 11.